This entry describes one TCR beta chain. What antigen it recognizes has not been identified. No base-level quality is on record; no much larger clone is a single base apart. This record comes from a study of immune evolution from preneoplasia to lung adenocarcinoma (dated by TCRdb to the early 2020s). As for the study more broadly: No AAH lesions showed HLA loss of heterozygosity, compared with roughly 7% of AIS, 15% of MIA and 30% to 35% of ADC lesions. The study combined immune gene expression, TCR sequencing and multiplex immunofluorescence to profile immune contexture across lung adenocarcinoma precursors and invasive adenocarcinoma. Resected precursor lesions (AAH, AIS, MIA) and invasive adenocarcinomas were compared with paired morphologically normal lung tissue. The sample size was set by how many specimens were available, not by a prior power calculation. The immune data were combined with whole exome sequencing and methylation data from the same cohort of nodules. The overall cohort was made up of more than 40 patients with pulmonary nodules who had surgical resection. TCR sequencing data came from 45 to 60 patients. According to the study, about 100 samples went through TCR sequencing. POLYSOLVER was used to infer Class I HLA alleles from exome data, while LOHHLA was used to detect allele-specific HLA loss.

From the cysteine through the phenylalanine, the CDR3 covers 13 amino acids. The CDR3 DNA has 39 bases and is translated from base 1. CDR1 and CDR2 are read off the germline V gene as SGHTA and FQGTGA. A distance of 13 bases separates the germline ends of V and J, which lose 6 bases and 7 bases respectively. General study outcomes and caveats: Findings were based on association rather than direct causation; larger cohorts with long-term follow-up and longitudinal biopsies were deemed needed. The highest T cell clonality was observed in KRAS-mutant nodules compared with EGFR-mutant or double wild-type lesions. The highest top T cell clone frequencies were observed in normal lung, and a progressive decrease in top T cell clone frequencies appeared to occur from AAH through AIS, MIA and invasive adenocarcinoma. Because every patient came from Japan and China, how well the results apply to Western populations was uncertain. Clonality was highest in normal lung, while later-stage lesions appeared to show lower clonality but higher T cell density and diversity.

Using the immunoSEQ hsTCRbeta Kit, TCR beta CDR3 regions were sequenced from DNA. As for how the authors treated the data: The ImmunoSEQ Analyzer was used to analyse the TCR sequencing data. T cell clonality was defined as 1 minus Pielou's evenness, calculated on productive rearrangements. The inverse Simpson index, applied to productive templates, was used to measure T cell diversity. T cell density was defined as TCR beta template counts normalized to usable DNA, with usable DNA estimated by amplification and sequencing of housekeeping genes. Two-sided Kruskal-Wallis tests were used to compare TCR metrics across histologic stages. TCRdb holds this immuneACCESS table with in-frame rearrangements only. Some clones are missing; in checked studies, unresolved V genes explain under half, and the rest has no known cause. V and J calls and clone size come straight from that table; D and trimming were deduced from the DNA. Within this sample are roughly 9,000 clones, with over 80% of them counted one time only. The top ten clones comprise about 8.5% of the sample.

Resection was performed on patients in Japan or China between the mid-2010s and the late 2010s. Histologic diagnosis of each case was confirmed independently by two lung cancer pathologists on H&E slides. Premalignant or tumor cells were enriched for nucleic acid extraction by macro-dissection performed after pathologic assessment. The AllPrep DNA/RNA FFPE Kit was used to isolate DNA from FFPE tissue. The chain links TRBV7-3 with TRBJ2-1; TRBD1 might be the D gene, on 6 matching bases. The TCR originated in a donor aged 70 or over with lung adenocarcinoma. Sequenced: FFPE minimally invasive lung adenocarcinoma tissue. The sample's cell subset or site, from its label and the paper: micro-invasive lung adenocarcinoma (MIA). The sequenced DNA: TGTGCCAGCAGTGACGGCACAGGGAATGAGCAGTTCTTC. This encodes CASSDGTGNEQFF.